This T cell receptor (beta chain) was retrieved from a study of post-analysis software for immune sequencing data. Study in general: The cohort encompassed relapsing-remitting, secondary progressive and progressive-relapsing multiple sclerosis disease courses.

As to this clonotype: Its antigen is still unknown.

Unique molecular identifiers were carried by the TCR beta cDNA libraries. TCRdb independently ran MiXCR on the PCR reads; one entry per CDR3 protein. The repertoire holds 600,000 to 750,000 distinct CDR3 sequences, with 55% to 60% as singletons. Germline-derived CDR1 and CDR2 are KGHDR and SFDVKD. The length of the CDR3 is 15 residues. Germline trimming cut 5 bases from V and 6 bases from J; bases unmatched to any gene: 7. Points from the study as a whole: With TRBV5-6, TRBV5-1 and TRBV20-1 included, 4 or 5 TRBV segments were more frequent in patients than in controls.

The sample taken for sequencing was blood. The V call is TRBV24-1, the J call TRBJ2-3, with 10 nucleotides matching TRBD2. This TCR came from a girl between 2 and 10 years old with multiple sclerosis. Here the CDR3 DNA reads TGTGCCACCAGTGGGCTAGCGGGGGATGAGGATACGCAGTATTTT. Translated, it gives CATSGLAGDEDTQYF.